This T cell receptor beta chain was recovered during a study of blood T cell repertoires in COVID-19. Study context: COVID-19 samples from acute and convalescent phases originated in the United States, Italy and Spain. From T cells, B-cell-depleted T cells, or PBMCs came the material, which was cDNA or gDNA.

In the source study's methods: Nucleated cell number was recorded as an estimate derived from reference gene primer amplification. Libraries were prepared by immunoSEQ multiplex PCR; TCRdb keeps only in-frame clonotypes and omits some of them. The V and J calls and clone size come from that table; D and trimming were worked out from the DNA. This table has roughly 220,000 clones, around 82% appearing once. CDR3 size: 14 residues. Germline trimming cut 7 bases from V and 2 bases from J; bases unmatched to any gene: 6. The germline V gene encodes CDR1 SGHTA and CDR2 FQGTGA. The receptor was isolated from a woman in her 30s who had recovered from COVID-19. V is TRBV7-3 and J is TRBJ2-3, with 7 bases lining up with TRBD1. The sample comprised peripheral blood. CDR3 DNA sequence: TGTGCCAGCACCCCGGGACAGACCACAGATACGCAGTATTTT. Translation: CASTPGQTTDTQYF.